The entry below describes one T cell receptor beta chain. The antigen remains unidentified. The sample is drawn from a study of beta chain features in type 1 diabetes. About the research overall: Healthy donors resembled patients in age, gender and cell yields.

Expressed TCRB transcripts got sequenced, as all isolated RNA was reverse transcribed. Each sample of naive, central memory or regulatory T cells had, on average, about 3.57 million reads. TCRdb keeps only in-frame clones here, not all; method: immunoSEQ multiplex PCR. The table includes under 800,000 clones, about a sixth detected once. Trimming removed 7 bases from V and 14 bases from J, with 18 bases in between. CDR1 and CDR2 from the germline V gene are LNHDA and SQIVND (reference sequence). The length of the CDR3 is 12 residues. The study, taken as a whole, reports: The similarity of naive, central memory and Treg TCRB repertoires appeared greater among patients than among healthy donors. Type 1 diabetes patients had fewer VDJ junction insertions and more deletions.

The receptor's source is a young man in good health. The chain has TRBV19 and TRBJ1-5; D perhaps matches TRBD1 (6 bases). The specimen sequenced was naive CD4+ T cells from blood. The CDR3 DNA follows: TGTGCCAGTAATCAATCTAACAGGGTGAAGCATTTT. It specifies CASNQSNRVKHF.